The source of this TCR beta chain is a study of shared clonotypes between healthy human individuals (dated by TCRdb to 2020 to 2022). With regard to the full study: The cohort comprised a couple of women and a few men aged 18 to 49 years. For each donor, CD4 naive and CD4 memory were each given three plates, CD8 naive was given two plates, and CD8 memory was given one plate. Blood TCR repertoires of five healthy adults were deeply sequenced to estimate repertoire size and the extent of clonotype sharing between individuals. To increase sequencing depth and limit assay-specific biases, different laboratories used diverse techniques to prepare libraries and sequence TCR repertoires. Between about 0.8 and 9 billion PBMCs per donor were obtained by leukapheresis. What the work shows at the level of the full study, not this receptor alone: Pairwise subsampling indicated that sequencing depth was expected to affect the degree of clonotype sharing among donors. Across a handful of donors, roughly 5% of naive CD4, over 3% of naive CD8, approximately 2.5% of memory CD4, and around 0.4% of memory CD8 clonotypes were shared. Higher generation probabilities were observed for clonotypes shared by all four sorted-subset donors than for non-shared clonotypes. The small number of donors limited the genetic and exposure-history diversity represented. Rarefaction of sorted-subset datasets indicated incomplete sequencing despite the large sequencing depth. Sampling was restricted to blood, and TCR repertoires in tissues likely differ from the TCR repertoires found in blood. Larger estimated clonotype richness was generally found for naive subsets than for memory subsets.

On this clone: Which antigen it targets is not known. Nothing much larger sits one base from this clone, and base qualities are not available. Additional DNA sequences in this sample encode the identical CDR3.

The donors were healthy, HIV-negative adults who had no recently reported acute infections or vaccinations. Only Caucasian adults living in Nashville, Tennessee, USA were represented among the donors. CD4+ T cells were enriched by magnetic negative selection; naive cells were then positively selected on CD45RA, and the negative fraction formed the memory subset. After blood collection by leukapheresis, PBMCs were isolated using Ficoll-Histopaque density gradient centrifugation and then cryopreserved in the vapor phase of liquid nitrogen. Analytical flow cytometry was used to check the purity and quantity of each magnetically sorted T cell population. Each sorted fraction had its genomic DNA isolated and then quantified by UV absorbance on a Nanodrop 2000c. Using the deep immunoSEQ assay, multiplex PCR amplified TCR CDR3 regions from genomic DNA. Genomic DNA extracted from each cell subset was distributed evenly over all wells of several immunoSEQ 96-well plates, and each plate served as one replicate. For sorted subsets, 150 to 200 ng genomic DNA, equal to 25,000 to 35,000 T cell genomes, was loaded into each replicate PCR. The purified libraries were quantified using a Qubit 3.0 fluorometer, sized with a Bioanalyzer 2100, and then quantified again using the KAPA Library Quantification kit. A separate single-read 150-cycle Illumina NextSeq 550 flow cell was used to sequence each immunoSEQ 96-well plate. The paper's processing steps were these. Because the immunoSEQ output included only junctional sequences and no quality scores, the filtering could not be the same as the filtering used for full-length reads. Sequences were annotated with PyIR, a Python wrapper for IgBLAST v1.9, and V/J genes and CDR3 were assigned using IMGT germline references. Reads with weak V/J assignments (E-value above 1e-6), missing CDR3, stop codons, out-of-frame junctions, or ambiguous translated residues were removed. V3J clonotypes were defined by identical inferred V gene, J gene, and CDR3 amino acid sequence. Percentage overlap between repertoires was calculated by dividing the number of shared unique clonotypes by the size of the smaller repertoire. Three approaches were used to assess repertoire richness: RTK rarefaction, the Chao1 estimator, and Recon v2.1 estimates of unobserved clonotypes. Generation probabilities were computed with OLGA for all TCRbeta clonotypes obtained by the gDNA method from four donors. TCRdb limited this immuneACCESS table to in-frame rearrangements with V and J called. A share of clones is missing; checked studies link under half to unresolved V genes, and the rest is unexplained. That table is the source of V, J and clone size, and D and trimming were worked out from the DNA. In this sample the table shows about 1.4 million clones, around 95% of which occur a single time. In total, the top ten clones hold approximately 1% of the sample.

The germline V gene supplies CDR1 KGHSH and CDR2 LQKENI. CDR3 length: 15 amino acids, cysteine to phenylalanine. This entry keeps only the CDR3 DNA: 45 bases, framed from base 1. The V end gives up 3 bases and the J end 2 bases, leaving 4 bases in the junction not matched to a gene. Source material: naive CD4+ T cells sorted from blood. Interpreted using the paper, the cell subset or site label stands for: CD45RA+ positively selected. This TCR came from a man aged 25-40 years in good health. The chain is encoded by TRBV18 joined to TRBJ1-3; 7 central bases correspond to TRBD1. The CDR3 amino acid sequence is: CASSPQGVAGNTIYF. The nucleotide sequence reads TGTGCCAGCTCACCGCAGGGGGTTGCTGGAAACACCATATATTTT.